These T cell receptor beta chains were read from a single sample in a study of stem cell transplantation in POMP-related autoinflammatory disease. Assay: immunoSEQ multiplex PCR; the TCRdb copy retains only in-frame clones and omits some. Of around 32,000 clones in the sample, 85% to 90% were seen once. The source material was CD4+ T cells from PBMCs, sampled before stem cell transplantation. The receptor source for this set is a human donor with POMP-related autoinflammation and immune dysregulation (PRAID). The CDR3 runs from the conserved cysteine through the conserved F or W. D genes are given only for firm matches. Size is stated for part of the rows, as once, few or many counts, or as a class when the clone is expanded.

D	V	size	J	DNA	CDR3
.	TRBV11-2	once	TRBJ2-1	TGTGCCAGCAGCTACACAGGGCCCTTTTACAATGAGCAGTTCTTC	CASSYTGPFYNEQFF
.	TRBV28	.	TRBJ2-7	TGTGCCAGCGGCACCGGGACTTTGGGGTACGAGCAGTACTTC	CASGTGTLGYEQYF
.	TRBV18	.	TRBJ2-3	TGTGCCAGCTCACCTTTGCTCACAGATACGCAGTATTTT	CASSPLLTDTQYF
.	TRBV6-1	.	TRBJ1-2	TGTGCCAGCAGCCCAGGACACGCGGGCTATGGCTACACCTTC	CASSPGHAGYGYTF
.	TRBV5-5	.	TRBJ2-7	TGTGCCAGCAGCCCGGACCCTGCCTACGAGCAGTACTTC	CASSPDPAYEQYF
.	TRBV5-1	.	TRBJ2-5	TGCGCCAGCAGCTTGGGGGGTGAGGGAGAGACCCAGTACTTC	CASSLGGEGETQYF
TRBD1	TRBV7-2	.	TRBJ1-4	TGTGCCAGCAGCTTAGCGGCAGGGGGAACTAATGAAAAACTGTTTTTT	CASSLAAGGTNEKLFF
.	TRBV5-1	.	TRBJ1-1	TGCGCCAGCAGCTTAGTTCTCGGGAACACTGAAGCTTTCTTT	CASSLVLGNTEAFF
.	TRBV6-5	once	TRBJ2-2	TGTGCCAGCAGTCAGGGGCTCGCGAACACCGGGGAGCTGTTTTTT	CASSQGLANTGELFF
.	TRBV19	.	TRBJ1-2	TGTGCCAGTAGTCCGAGGACAGATGATGGCTACACCTTC	CASSPRTDDGYTF
TRBD2	TRBV9	.	TRBJ2-5	TGTGCCAGCAGCGTAGGAGGACTAGCGGGGGAAGAGACCCAGTACTTC	CASSVGGLAGEETQYF
TRBD2	TRBV30	.	TRBJ2-1	TGTGCCTGGAGTGGCGGACTAGCGGGGGTGCGGTTCTTC	CAWSGGLAGVRFF
.	TRBV15	few	TRBJ1-1	TGTGCCACCAGCAGAGTTAAGGCGCAGGTCACTGAAGCTTTCTTT	CATSRVKAQVTEAFF
TRBD2	TRBV7-6	.	TRBJ2-5	TGTGCCAGCAGTAGGACTAGCGGGAGCCAAGAGACCCAGTACTTC	CASSRTSGSQETQYF
TRBD1	TRBV19	.	TRBJ1-1	TGTGCCAGTAGTTGGGACAGTCGGACGAACACTGAAGCTTTCTTT	CASSWDSRTNTEAFF
TRBD2	TRBV5-4	.	TRBJ2-3	TGTGCCAGCAGCGCTGGACTAGCTGAGGCAGATACGCAGTATTTT	CASSAGLAEADTQYF
.	TRBV27	.	TRBJ2-5	TGTGCCAGCAGGAGTGGTATAGGGGGGCCCATGGAGACCCAGTACTTC	CASRSGIGGPMETQYF
TRBD1	TRBV6-5	.	TRBJ1-1	TGTGCCAGCAGCTCGCCAGGGGGAGGAACTGAAGCTTTCTTT	CASSSPGGGTEAFF
.	TRBV28	.	TRBJ1-4	TGTGCCAGCAGTTTGGCGCAGGGAGTAGCTGAAAAACTGTTTTTT	CASSLAQGVAEKLFF
TRBD1	TRBV2	.	TRBJ1-1	TGTGCCAGCAGTGGACAGGGCCACCTAAACACTGAAGCTTTCTTT	CASSGQGHLNTEAFF
TRBD1	TRBV9	.	TRBJ1-2	TGTGCCAGCAGCGTACTGGACAGGGCCCCTTATGGCTACACCTTC	CASSVLDRAPYGYTF
TRBD1	TRBV5-1	.	TRBJ2-4	TGCGCCAGCAGGACAGGGGTCGACGCCGGTCGAGCCAAAAACATTCAGTACTTC	CASRTGVDAGRAKNIQYF
.	TRBV21-1	once	TRBJ2-7	TGTGCCAGCAGCAAAGAGTCTAGCGGGAGTGCTTGGCAGTACTTC	CASSKESSGSAWQYF
.	TRBV4-2	.	TRBJ2-5	TGTGCCAGCAGCCATTCACTAGGCACCCTCCAAGAGACCCAGTACTTC	CASSHSLGTLQETQYF
.	TRBV27	.	TRBJ1-1	TGTGCCAGCAGTCCGAGGGGTACTGAAGCTTTCTTT	CASSPRGTEAFF